The T cell receptor beta chain described here comes from a study of blood T cell repertoires in COVID-19 (TCRdb year 2020). Turning to the overall study: Collaborator samples came from the United States, Italy and Spain and covered acute and convalescent phases of COVID-19. The material from the prospective study consisted of cDNA or gDNA derived from T cells, B-cell-depleted T cells, or PBMCs. Subjects who had been exposed to COVID-19, were actively infected with it, or had recovered from it provided the deeply sampled blood TCRbeta repertoires that made up the dataset. The repertoires were released in a freely available public database meant as a resource for research on the immune response to SARS-CoV-2. Samples were obtained from the ongoing ImmuneRACE study (first 160 participants) and from approximately 1,200 subjects provided by 6 global collaborators. Nearly every sample came with metadata listing a de-identified subject ID, COVID-19 status, age in years and sex. Where available, HLA class I and class II types were obtained from metadata supplied by the sample provider rather than from assay-based typing.

In Seattle, one collaborating source enrolled patients while the infection was active and tracked those patients longitudinally over the course of disease. Collaborating institutions collected whole blood in K2EDTA tubes following their own protocols. For TCRbeta analysis, collaborators shipped samples in one of three forms: frozen whole blood, isolated PBMCs, or DNA extracted from either of those sample types. What the authors observed across the whole study: The quantity of clinical and demographic metadata differed by source and by participant and was supplied without curation.

Comment on this clone: What antigen it recognizes has not been identified. The sample holds no much larger clone one base away, and base qualities are not on file.

For this chain, trimming is 4 bases at the V end and 7 bases at the J end, and the number of junction bases without a gene match is 2. Per the germline V gene, SNHLY is the CDR1 and FYNNEI is the CDR2. Spanning cysteine to phenylalanine, the CDR3 consists of 15 amino acids. The read is trimmed to its CDR3 DNA, 45 bases read in frame from base 1. TCRbeta CDR3 regions were amplified from genomic DNA using the immunoSEQ Assay, a bias-controlled multiplex PCR. As for how the authors treated the data: The number of nucleated cells in each sample was estimated from the amplification of reference gene primers within the assay. To quantify the absolute abundance of each unique TCRbeta CDR3 rearrangement, sequence reads were collapsed and filtered. For each sample, productive Simpson clonality was calculated by taking the square root of Simpson's diversity index across productive rearrangements. Imported from immuneACCESS, the table was reduced by TCRdb to in-frame sequences with V and J called. These copies leave out some clones; in studies compared against another copy, an unresolved V gene accounts for under half, and the cause of the remainder is not known. V and J calls and clone size are copied from that table; D and trimming were computed from the DNA. Counted in this sample were about 340,000 clones; about nine tenths of them appeared once. The top ten clonotypes cover 6% to 8% of the sample.

The sequenced sample was peripheral blood. The sequence came from a woman aged 70-85 years with COVID-19, enrolled during active disease. The chain couples TRBV2 to TRBJ2-1, with TRBD2 identical over 15 junction bases. CDR3 reads: CASSGTSGGGNEQFF. At the DNA level, the sequence is TGTGCCAGCAGTGGGACTAGCGGGGGGGGAAATGAGCAGTTCTTC.